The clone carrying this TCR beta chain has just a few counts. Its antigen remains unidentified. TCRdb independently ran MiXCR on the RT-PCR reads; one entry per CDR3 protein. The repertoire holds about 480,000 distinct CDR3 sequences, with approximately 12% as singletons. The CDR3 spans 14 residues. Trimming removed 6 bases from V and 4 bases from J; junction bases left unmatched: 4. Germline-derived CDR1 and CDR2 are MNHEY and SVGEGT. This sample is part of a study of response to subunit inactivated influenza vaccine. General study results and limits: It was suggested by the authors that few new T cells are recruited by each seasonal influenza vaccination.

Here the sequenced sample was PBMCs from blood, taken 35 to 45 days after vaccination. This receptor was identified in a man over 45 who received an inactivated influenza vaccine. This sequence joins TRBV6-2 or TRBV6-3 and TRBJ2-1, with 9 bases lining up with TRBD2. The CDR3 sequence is CASRLSGRYNEQFF. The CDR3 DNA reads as TGTGCCAGCAGACTAAGCGGGAGGTACAATGAGCAGTTCTTC.